The subject of this entry is one T cell receptor (beta chain). There is no known antigen for this receptor. No base quality values were provided; no much bigger clone lies one nucleotide off. Based on the germline V gene (reference sequence), the CDR1 and CDR2 sequences are DFQATT and SNEGSKA. The CDR3 contains 15 residues, cysteine and phenylalanine counted. The entry retains the CDR3 DNA only, 45 bases that are in frame from base 1. The V end loses 4 bases and the J end loses 3 bases, and a stretch of 16 bases separates them. The data stem from a study of blood T cells in healthy people across ages (dated by TCRdb to about 2015). Context from the whole study: In model experiments, template switching captured about one uniquely barcoded TCR beta cDNA molecule for every two T cells. To avoid experimental bias, donors of different ages were randomly spread across the sequencing lanes. Two additional independent replicas of 1 million unique cDNA reads from the same blood draw were analyzed for two donors (one aged 18 to 29 and one aged 80 or older). Donors were grouped into four age groups: young (average about 15 years), middle-aged (39), aged (roughly 67) and long-lived (over 80). Age-related changes in TCR beta repertoire diversity were measured in the study by deep sequencing normalized with unique cDNA molecular identifiers.

Study-level results and caveats: Conclusive comparison of naive and antigen-experienced compartments was prevented by the profiling of bulk unsorted PBMCs. Observed TCR beta diversity per million T cells fell roughly linearly with age, and a significant reduction was already apparent by age roughly 40. Estimates of total diversity based on one million sequenced T cells were regarded as lower bounds and as underestimates. Because donor CMV infection status was unknown, age-related changes in expanded clonotypes were potentially confounded. Observed TCR beta diversity correlated strongly with the percentage of naive T cells measured by flow cytometry. Compared with the aged group, the long-lived group had more naive CD4+ T cells, fewer expanded clones and increased TCR diversity, a pattern suggesting age selection.

Library preparation employed 5' RACE. The data were produced on an Illumina HiSeq 2500. A second PCR of roughly 7 to 12 cycles was performed with a sample-barcoded 5' primer and a J-beta primer mix. Each TCR beta cDNA molecule received a unique molecular identifier from a template-switch 5' adaptor carrying 12 random nucleotides. Each sample yielded at least 2.5 million CDR3-containing paired-end reads. All of the RNA was converted into first-strand cDNA using the Mint cDNA synthesis kit, with a TRBC-specific oligonucleotide serving as the primer. Following uracil-DNA glycosylase treatment, all cDNA underwent a first 18-cycle PCR with the universal primers M1SS and BC2_uni_R. As for the original processing: Each sample was normalized by randomly selecting 1 million high-quality reads, each carrying a distinct molecular identifier. Reads sharing molecular identifiers were discarded rather than binned into consensus sequences. MiTCR, set to a Q25 quality threshold and the strictest error-elimination algorithm, was used for CDR3 identification, clonotype clustering and error correction. A nonparametric unseen species model with Euler transformation was used to estimate a lower bound on total TCR beta diversity. Using fastp trimming at Q25 and MiXCR clonotype assembly, TCRdb reanalyzed the public sequencing data and kept in-frame beta chains. Identical CDR3 proteins give one entry, which carries the most common genes and DNA. TCRdb's processing, not the authors' own work, is the source of the V and J calls. The sample table holds about 1.6 million distinct CDR3 sequences, of which about 32% were seen once. The top ten hold roughly 10% of the sample.

The donors were roughly 40 Caucasian individuals from Russia, aged roughly 6 to 90 years, who were systemically healthy. Each donor gave around 9 milliliters of peripheral blood, collected into EDTA-treated Vacutainer tubes. Ficoll-Paque density-gradient centrifugation was used to isolate PBMCs, with at least 6.5 million per sample. Total RNA, at least 5 micrograms per sample, was extracted from PBMCs with Trizol reagent. For every donor, flow cytometry on a PBMC aliquot measured the percentage of naive CD45RAhigh/CD27high T cells. This TCR came from a woman under 40 in good health. The V gene is TRBV20-1 and the J gene is TRBJ1-5; TRBD1 is possibly the D segment (5 matching bases). Sequenced input: blood. The DNA sequence is as follows: TGCAGTGCTATCAGGGAAGAGTTGAACAATCAGCCCCAGCATTTT. The resulting protein is CSAIREELNNQPQHF.